This T cell receptor beta chain was obtained from a study of T cells in Graves' hyperthyroidism and ophthalmopathy. Amplified regions were TCR beta CDR3 sequences from RNA transcripts. HTBI primers were the set used in a first-round RT-PCR of the TCR CDR3. Each CDR3 protein is one row after TCRdb ran MiXCR on the multiplex PCR reads. The sample yields 410,000 or so distinct CDR3 sequences, about 14% seen once. V was clipped by 3 bases and J by 5 bases, with 10 bases between them. This CDR3 region has 13 residues. Germline-derived CDR1 and CDR2 are KGHSH and LQKENI. The chain links TRBV18 to TRBJ1-1, with a tentative D call TRBD1 (5 bases). This receptor was taken from a man younger than 35 with Graves' ophthalmopathy. The specimen was blood. The CDR3 here is CASSPFQGTEAFF. The CDR3 DNA sequence: TGTGCCAGCTCACCCTTCCAGGGAACTGAAGCTTTCTTT.